This T cell receptor delta chain is drawn from a study of human gamma delta and Vdelta1 T cells. Trimming took off 3 bases at V and 2 bases at J, with 25 bases between the two ends. The CDR3 is 19 amino acids. CDR1 and CDR2 (germline): TSWWSYY, QGS. TCRdb reran clone calling via CATT on the PCR reads. The sample lists about 6,400 delta-chain clones, 40% to 50% occurring once. This clone was found once. Its antigen remains unknown. General observations from the study: Acute myeloid leukemia was reportedly broadly targeted by polyclonal Delta One T cells.

The source of this sequence is a human donor in good health. The genes are TRDV1 and TRDJ1; possible D gene TRDD3, 5 bases. Sequencing was performed on Vdelta1 gamma-delta T cells from blood grown in culture (DOT cells). CDR3 residues: CALGERGLGEIPPTDKLIF. CDR3 DNA sequence: TGTGCTCTTGGGGAGAGGGGACTAGGGGAGATCCCACCTACCGATAAACTCATCTTT.